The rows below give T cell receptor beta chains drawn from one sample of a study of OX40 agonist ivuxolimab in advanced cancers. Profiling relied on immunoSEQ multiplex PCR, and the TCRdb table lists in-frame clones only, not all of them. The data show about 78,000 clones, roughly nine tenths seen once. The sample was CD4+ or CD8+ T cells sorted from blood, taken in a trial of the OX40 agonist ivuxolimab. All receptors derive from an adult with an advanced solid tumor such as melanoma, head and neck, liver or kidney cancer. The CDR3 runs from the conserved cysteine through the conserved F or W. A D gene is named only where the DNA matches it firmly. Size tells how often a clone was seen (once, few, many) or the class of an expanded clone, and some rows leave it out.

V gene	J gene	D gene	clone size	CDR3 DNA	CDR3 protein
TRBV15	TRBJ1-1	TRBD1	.	TGTGCCACCAGCAGAGATGGGGACAGCCTAGGGACTGAAGCTTTCTTT	CATSRDGDSLGTEAFF
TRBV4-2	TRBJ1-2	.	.	TGTGCCAGCAGCCGGAGGGAGGACAGTAACTATGGCTACACCTTC	CASSRREDSNYGYTF
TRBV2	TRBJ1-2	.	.	TGTGCCAGCAGTGAATTCGGGGAGGGCTACACCTTC	CASSEFGEGYTF
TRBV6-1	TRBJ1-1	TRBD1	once	TGTGCCAGCACCGGACAGGCGGGGACTGAAGCTTTCTTT	CASTGQAGTEAFF
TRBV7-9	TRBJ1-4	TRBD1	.	TGTGCCAGCAGCATCGGACAGGGCGGAAGGTCTGAAAAACTGTTTTTT	CASSIGQGGRSEKLFF
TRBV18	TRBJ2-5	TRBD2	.	TGTGCCAGCTCACCAGGGGGGGAGGAGACCCAGTACTTC	CASSPGGEETQYF
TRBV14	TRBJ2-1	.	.	TGTGCCAGCAGCAAGCCAGGGCCCCTTGTCTATGAGCAGTTCTTC	CASSKPGPLVYEQFF
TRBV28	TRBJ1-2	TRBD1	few	TGTGCCAGCAGTCAGGGACAGGGAGCTGGCTACACCTTC	CASSQGQGAGYTF
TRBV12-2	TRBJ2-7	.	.	TGTGCAAGTCGCTTAGCCCTCCACCGGGACAGGGATTCCTACGAGCAGTACTTC	CASRLALHRDRDSYEQYF
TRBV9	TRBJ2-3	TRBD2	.	TGTGCCAGCAGCCCACAACTAGCGGGAGGGACCACGCAGTATTTT	CASSPQLAGGTTQYF
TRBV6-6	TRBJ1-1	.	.	TGTGCCAGCAGCCCTTTGGGGGGAATTGGTGAAGCTTTCTTT	CASSPLGGIGEAFF
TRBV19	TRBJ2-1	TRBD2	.	TGTGCCAGCTACGCAGGGATAGCGGGAGGCAATGAGCAGTTCTTC	CASYAGIAGGNEQFF
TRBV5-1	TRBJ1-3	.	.	TGCGCCAGCAGCTTGGACGGTGGGTCTGGAAACACCATATATTTT	CASSLDGGSGNTIYF
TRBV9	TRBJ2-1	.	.	TGTGCCAGCAGCGTAGCACTGTTGAATAAGCAGTTCTTC	CASSVALLNKQFF
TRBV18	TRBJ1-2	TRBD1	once	TGTGCCAGCTCACCAGTCACAGGGGGCAACTATGGCTACACCTTC	CASSPVTGGNYGYTF
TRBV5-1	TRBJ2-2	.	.	TGCGCCAGCAGCTTGGGGACGGGCGCGAACACCGGGGAGCTGTTTTTT	CASSLGTGANTGELFF
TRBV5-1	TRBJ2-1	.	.	TGCGCCAGCAGCGGGACCGGCGACAATGAGCAGTTCTTC	CASSGTGDNEQFF
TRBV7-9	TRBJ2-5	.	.	TGTGCCAGCAGCTTACCGGGACACACACTCCAAGAGACCCAGTACTTC	CASSLPGHTLQETQYF
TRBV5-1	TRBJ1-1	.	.	TGCGCCAGCAAGATAGAGCAGAACACTGAAGCTTTCTTT	CASKIEQNTEAFF
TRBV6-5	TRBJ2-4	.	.	TGTGCCAGCAGTTACTCGAGAGGGGAGCACATTCAGTACTTC	CASSYSRGEHIQYF
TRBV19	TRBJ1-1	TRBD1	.	TGTGCCAGTAGTATCGGGACAGGGTATCAAAACACTGAAGCTTTCTTT	CASSIGTGYQNTEAFF
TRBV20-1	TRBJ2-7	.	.	TGCAGTGCTAGAGAATGGAGCGAGCAGTACTTC	CSAREWSEQYF
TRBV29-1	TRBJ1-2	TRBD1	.	TGCAGCGTTGACCCCGACAGGGCCCAGGTCCAAAGCCATGGCTACACCTTC	CSVDPDRAQVQSHGYTF
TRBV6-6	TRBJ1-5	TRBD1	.	TGTGCCAGCAGTTACTCCCCAGGGGGTTTTTGGCCCCAGCATTTT	CASSYSPGGFWPQHF
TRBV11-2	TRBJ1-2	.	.	TGTGCCAGCAGCTCTCCCTGGGGTCGAGGGAACTATGGCTACACCTTC	CASSSPWGRGNYGYTF
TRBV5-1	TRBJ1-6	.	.	TGCGCCAGCAGCTTGGTGCTGGGGGAGGACTATAATTCACCCCTCCACTTT	CASSLVLGEDYNSPLHF
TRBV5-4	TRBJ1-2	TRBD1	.	TGTGCCAGCAGCTCGGACAGGGTAGACTATGGCTACACCTTC	CASSSDRVDYGYTF